These 11 T cell receptor beta chains were all obtained from the same sample, sequenced in a study of spatial heterogeneity in lung cancer. Regarding the study as a whole: Counts that tracked tumor mutation counts were those of expanded intratumoral alpha and beta TCRs.

As for time point: sample taken at primary tumor resection. MiXCR, run by TCRdb on the 5' RACE reads, gives a single entry per CDR3 protein. The table includes 7,000 or so distinct CDR3 sequences, less than 3.5% detected once. No antigen is known for these receptors. Specimen: lung tumor tissue, collected at surgery. Receptor source: a male donor with early-stage non-small cell lung cancer.

This clonotype has ten or more counts. V gene TRBV12-3 or TRBV12-4 combines with J gene TRBJ1-4; possible D gene TRBD1, 5 bases. CDR3 size: 16 residues. V shed 10 bases and J shed 8 bases, with 26 bases lying between them. The CDR3 loop is CATADPSRGAGEKLFF. In DNA form, the CDR3 reads TGTGCCACGGCAGATCCTTCAAGGGGCGCAGGGGAAAAACTGTTTTTT.

The chain has TRBV23-1 and TRBJ2-1; TRBD1 matches 12 bases. TRBV23-1 is an ORF, with its function uncertain. CDR3 length equals 19 residues. With V trimmed by 0 bases and J by 2 bases, 8 bases remained unmatched. The CDR3 nucleotides are TGCGCCAGCAGTCAATCAGGCCGGGACAGGGGGCAAGCCTACAATGAGCAGTTCTTC. This sequence encodes CASSQSGRDRGQAYNEQFF.

This clonotype is termed medium-sized. The rearrangement uses TRBV2 and TRBJ1-1; the D is unclear. The CDR3 contains 14 residues. Trimming left V 1 base short and J 0 bases short, with 6 bases between. Germline CDR1 is SNHLY and CDR2 is FYNNEI. The DNA for the CDR3 is TGTGCCAGCAGTGAAGGGGCTATGAACACTGAAGCTTTCTTT. This gives the protein CASSEGAMNTEAFF. Filled out from reference TRBV2 and TRBJ1-1, the complete variable domain reads EPEVTQTPSHQVTQMGQEVILRCVPISNHLYFYWYRQILGQKVEFLVSFYNNEISEKSEIFDDQFSVERPDGSNFTLKIRSTKLEDSAMYFCASSEGAMNTEAFFGQGTRLTVV.

V and J are TRBV6-5 and TRBJ1-2; perhaps TRBD1 as D (6 bases). Germline V lookup: CDR1 MNHEY, CDR2 SVGAGI. V dropped 5 bases and J dropped 7 bases, with 20 bases sitting between them. This CDR3 has 15 amino acids. The CDR3 nucleotides read TGTGCCAGCAGTATGACAGGCGCCTGGGATCCTGGCTACACCTTC. This sequence encodes CASSMTGAWDPGYTF.

This clonotype was found many times. The CDR3, as DNA: TGTGCCAGCAGCTTCGCCGGGACTAGTAATGAGCAGTTCTTC. It translates to CASSFAGTSNEQFF. The chain carries TRBV7-3 and TRBJ2-1; TRBD2 matches 8 bases. V shed 3 bases and J 7 bases; nucleotides not matched to a gene: 5. This CDR3 contains 14 residues. Germline-derived CDR1 and CDR2 are SGHTA and FQGTGA.

The sample holds many counts of this clonotype. V gene TRBV7-9 combines with J gene TRBJ2-1; no reliable D call. CDR3 length equals 14 residues. Germline V lookup: CDR1 SEHNR, CDR2 FQNEAQ (reference sequence). V dropped 2 bases and J dropped 4 bases, with 9 bases sitting between them. This chain's CDR3 is CASSLNMGYNEQFF. Written as DNA, the CDR3 is TGTGCCAGCAGCTTAAATATGGGGTACAATGAGCAGTTCTTC.

The chain links TRBV27 to TRBJ2-7; 9 bases fit TRBD2. Germline V lookup: CDR1 MNHEY, CDR2 SMNVEV (reference sequence). Losses at the gene ends were 0 bases for V and 4 bases for J; bases not matched to a gene: 7. CDR3 size: 16 residues. The DNA of the CDR3 is TGTGCCAGCAGTTTATCGACTAGCGGAACCTGTTACGAGCAGTACTTC. It codes for CASSLSTSGTCYEQYF.

The chain couples TRBV23-1 to TRBJ1-4; 8 bases match TRBD1. TRBV23-1 counts as an open reading frame of uncertain function. The CDR3 runs 15 residues. The V and J ends lost 0 bases and 8 bases, in that order; junction bases with no gene match: 5. Here the CDR3 DNA reads TGCGCCAGCAGTCAATCAACAGGGGGTCAGGAAAAACTGTTTTTT. Translation gives CASSQSTGGQEKLFF.

There are many counts of this clonotype. The rearrangement joins TRBV6-1 to TRBJ1-1; D ambiguous. The CDR3 extends over 14 amino acids. The germline V gene encodes CDR1 MNHNS and CDR2 SASEGT. V lost 3 bases to trimming and J lost 2 bases, with 10 bases between them. The CDR3 nucleotides are TGTGCCAGCAGTGATATGGGCCATAACACTGAAGCTTTCTTT. Its protein product is CASSDMGHNTEAFF.

This clonotype was seen ten or more times. This chain uses TRBV12-3 or TRBV12-4 with TRBJ1-2, with a tentative D call TRBD1 (6 bases). This CDR3 contains 13 residues. Trimming shortened V by 6 bases and J by 13 bases, and 21 bases separated the two germline ends. The CDR3 DNA is TGTGCCAGCAGCCCCCCCGGAGGGGGTAGCTGCACCTTC. It yields the protein CASSPPGGGSCTF.

By share, this clonotype counts as medium-sized (0.01 to 0.1%). The J gene is TRBJ1-1, the V gene TRBV3-1; possible D gene TRBD1, 6 bases. Germline V gene sequence: CDR1 LGHDT, CDR2 YNNKEL (reference sequence). This CDR3 is 15 amino acids long. V shed 4 bases and J shed 4 bases, with 16 bases lying between them. DNA of the CDR3: TGTGCCAGCAGCCTACGGGGATGGGGGGCCACTGAAGCTTTCTTT. Translation: CASSLRGWGATEAFF.